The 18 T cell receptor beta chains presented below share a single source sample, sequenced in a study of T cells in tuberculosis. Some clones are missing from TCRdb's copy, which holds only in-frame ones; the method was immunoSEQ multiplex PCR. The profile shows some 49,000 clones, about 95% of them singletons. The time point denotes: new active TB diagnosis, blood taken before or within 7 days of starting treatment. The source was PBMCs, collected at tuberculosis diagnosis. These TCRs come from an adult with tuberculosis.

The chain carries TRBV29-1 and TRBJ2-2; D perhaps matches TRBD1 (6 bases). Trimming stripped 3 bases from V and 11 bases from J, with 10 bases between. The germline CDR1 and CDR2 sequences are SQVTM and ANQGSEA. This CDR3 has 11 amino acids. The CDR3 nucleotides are TGCAGCGTTGATAAAGGGGGAGAGCTGTTTTTT. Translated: CSVDKGGELFF.

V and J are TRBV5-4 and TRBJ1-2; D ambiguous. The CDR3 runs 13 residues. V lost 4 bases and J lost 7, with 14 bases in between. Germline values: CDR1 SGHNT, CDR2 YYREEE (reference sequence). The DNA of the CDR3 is TGTGCCAGCAGCGTAGGCGGAGTTGGTGGCTACACCTTC. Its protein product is CASSVGGVGGYTF.

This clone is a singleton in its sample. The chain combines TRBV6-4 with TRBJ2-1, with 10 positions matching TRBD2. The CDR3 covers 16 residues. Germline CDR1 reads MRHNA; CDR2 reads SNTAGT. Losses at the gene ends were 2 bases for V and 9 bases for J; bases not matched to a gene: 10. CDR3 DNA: TGTGCCAGCAGTGACGCGGCTAGCGGGAGTCGTGGTGAGCAGTTCTTC. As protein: CASSDAASGSRGEQFF.

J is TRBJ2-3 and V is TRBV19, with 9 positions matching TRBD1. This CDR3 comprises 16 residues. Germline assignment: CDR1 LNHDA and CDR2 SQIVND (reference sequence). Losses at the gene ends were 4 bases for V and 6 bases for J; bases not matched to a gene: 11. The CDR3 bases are TGTGCCAGTAGTAGAGCTGACAGGGGGAGTCCGGATACGCAGTATTTT. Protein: CASSRADRGSPDTQYF.

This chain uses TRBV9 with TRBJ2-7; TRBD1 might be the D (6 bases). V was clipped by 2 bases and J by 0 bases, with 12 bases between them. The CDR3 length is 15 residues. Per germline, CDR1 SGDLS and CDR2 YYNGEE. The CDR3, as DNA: TGTGCCAGCAGCGTCTCTACAGGGAACTCCTACGAGCAGTACTTC. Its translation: CASSVSTGNSYEQYF.

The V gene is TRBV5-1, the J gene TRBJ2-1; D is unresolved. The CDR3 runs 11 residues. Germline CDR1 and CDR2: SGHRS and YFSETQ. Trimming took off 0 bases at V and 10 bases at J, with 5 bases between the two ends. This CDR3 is CASSLGREQFF. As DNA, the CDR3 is TGCGCCAGCAGCTTGGGCCGGGAGCAGTTCTTC.

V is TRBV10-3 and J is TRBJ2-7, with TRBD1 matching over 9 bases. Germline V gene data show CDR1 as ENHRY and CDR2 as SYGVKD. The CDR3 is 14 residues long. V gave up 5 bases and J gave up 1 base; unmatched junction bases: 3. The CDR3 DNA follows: TGTGCCATCAGTTTGACAGGGGGGTCCTACGAGCAGTACTTC. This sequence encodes CAISLTGGSYEQYF.

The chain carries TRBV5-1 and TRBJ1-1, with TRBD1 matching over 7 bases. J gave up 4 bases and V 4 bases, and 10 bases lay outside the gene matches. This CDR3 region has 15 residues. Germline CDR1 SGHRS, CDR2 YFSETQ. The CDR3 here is CASSTTGTDTTEAFF. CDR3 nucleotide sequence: TGCGCCAGCAGCACGACCGGGACAGACACCACTGAAGCTTTCTTT. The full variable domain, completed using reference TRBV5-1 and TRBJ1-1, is KAGVTQTPRYLIKTRGQQVTLSCSPISGHRSVSWYQQTPGQGLQFLFEYFSETQRNKGNFPGRFSGRQFSNSRSEMNVSTLELGDSALYLCASSTTGTDTTEAFFGQGTRLTVV.

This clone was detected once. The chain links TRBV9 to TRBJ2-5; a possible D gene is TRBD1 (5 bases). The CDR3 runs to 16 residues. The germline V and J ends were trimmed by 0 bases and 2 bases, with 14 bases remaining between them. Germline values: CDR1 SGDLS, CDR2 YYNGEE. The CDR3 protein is CASSVGILRGQETQYF. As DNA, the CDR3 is TGTGCCAGCAGCGTAGGAATCTTAAGGGGTCAAGAGACCCAGTACTTC.

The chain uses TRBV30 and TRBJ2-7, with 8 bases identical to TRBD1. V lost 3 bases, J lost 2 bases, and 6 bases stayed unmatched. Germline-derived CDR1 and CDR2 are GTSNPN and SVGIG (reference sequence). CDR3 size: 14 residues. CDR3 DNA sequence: TGTGCCTGGAGGTACGGGACAGGTCCCTACGAGCAGTACTTC. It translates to CAWRYGTGPYEQYF.

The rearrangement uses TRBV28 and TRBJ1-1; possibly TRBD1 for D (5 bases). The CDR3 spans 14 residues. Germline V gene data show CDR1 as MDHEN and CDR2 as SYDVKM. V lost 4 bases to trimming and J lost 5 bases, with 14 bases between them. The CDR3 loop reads CASSSSGLRTEAFF. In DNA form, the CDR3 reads TGTGCCAGCAGTTCCTCAGGGTTAAGGACTGAAGCTTTCTTT. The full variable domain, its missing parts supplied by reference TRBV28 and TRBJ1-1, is DVKVTQSSRYLVKRTGEKVFLECVQDMDHENMFWYRQDPGLGLRLIYFSYDVKMKEKGDIPEGYSVSREKKERFSLILESASTNQTSMYLCASSSSGLRTEAFFGQGTRLTVV.

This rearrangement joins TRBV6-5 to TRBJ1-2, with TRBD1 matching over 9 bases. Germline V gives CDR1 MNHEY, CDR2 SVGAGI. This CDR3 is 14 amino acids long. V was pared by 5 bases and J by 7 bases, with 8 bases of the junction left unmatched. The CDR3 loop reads CASSRLRTGAGYTF. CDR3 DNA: TGTGCCAGCAGTCGACTCCGGACAGGGGCTGGCTACACCTTC.

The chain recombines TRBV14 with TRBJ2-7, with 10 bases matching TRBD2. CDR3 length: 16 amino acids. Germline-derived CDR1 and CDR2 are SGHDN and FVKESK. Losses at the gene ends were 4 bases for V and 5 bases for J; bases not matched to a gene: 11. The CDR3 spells CASSPYMGLAGDEQYF. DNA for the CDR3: TGTGCCAGCAGCCCGTACATGGGGCTAGCGGGAGACGAGCAGTACTTC.

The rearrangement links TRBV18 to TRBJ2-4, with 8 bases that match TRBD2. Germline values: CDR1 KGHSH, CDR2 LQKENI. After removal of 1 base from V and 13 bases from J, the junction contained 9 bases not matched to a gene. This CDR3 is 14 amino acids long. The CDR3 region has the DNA TGTGCCAGCTCACCACGGGAGCGGGAGACACCCCAGTACTTC. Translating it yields CASSPRERETPQYF.

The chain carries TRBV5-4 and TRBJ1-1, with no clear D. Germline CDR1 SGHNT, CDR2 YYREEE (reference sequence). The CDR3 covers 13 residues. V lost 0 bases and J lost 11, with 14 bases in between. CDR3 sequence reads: CASSLDRRGPAFF. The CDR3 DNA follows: TGTGCCAGCAGCTTGGACCGGAGAGGGCCGGCTTTCTTT.

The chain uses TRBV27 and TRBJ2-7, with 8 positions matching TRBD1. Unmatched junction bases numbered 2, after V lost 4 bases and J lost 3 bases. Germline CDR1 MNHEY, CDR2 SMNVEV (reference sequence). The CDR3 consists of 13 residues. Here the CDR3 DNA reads TGTGCCAGCAGTTGGGGGACAGGCTACGAGCAGTACTTC. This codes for CASSWGTGYEQYF.

The CDR3 DNA reads as TGTGCCAGCAGCGTAGTCGTGACAGATACGCAGTATTTT. Translating gives CASSVVVTDTQYF. The gene calls are TRBV9 and TRBJ2-3; no clear D. Germline-derived CDR1 and CDR2 are SGDLS and YYNGEE. The CDR3 runs 13 residues. Deletions cut 0 bases from V and 3 bases from J, with 5 bases between.

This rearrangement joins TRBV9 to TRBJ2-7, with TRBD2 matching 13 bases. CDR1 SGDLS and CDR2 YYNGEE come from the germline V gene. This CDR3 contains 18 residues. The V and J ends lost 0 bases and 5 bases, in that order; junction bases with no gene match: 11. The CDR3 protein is CASSVDGLAGAGVHEQYF. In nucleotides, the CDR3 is TGTGCCAGCAGCGTAGATGGACTAGCGGGAGCGGGGGTCCACGAGCAGTACTTC.